This T cell receptor beta chain was retrieved from a study of shared clonotypes between healthy human individuals. Genomic DNA of each subset was evenly split across several immunoSEQ plates. About 30,000 T cell genomes (approximately 190 ng DNA) went into each sorted-subset replicate. Generated by immunoSEQ multiplex PCR, the TCRdb table keeps only in-frame clones and is missing some. The repertoire holds about 2 million clones, with 95% as singletons. Germline V gene data show CDR1 as SNHLY and CDR2 as FYNNEI. The CDR3 extends over 16 amino acids. Trimming took off 6 bases at V and 4 bases at J, with 19 bases between the two ends. This clone was recorded only once. The antigen is not known. Points from the study as a whole: Larger estimated richness was generally recorded for naive subsets relative to memory subsets. Despite large depth, rarefaction showed incomplete sorted-subset sequencing.

V usage is TRBV2 and J usage is TRBJ2-1; maybe TRBD2 (6 bases). This sequence was found in a man aged 18 to 29 in good health. Material for sequencing was naive CD4+ T cells sorted from blood. Subset of the sample: CD45RA+ positively selected. The CDR3 here is CASSARGAGIYNEQFF. The DNA for the CDR3 is TGTGCCAGCAGCGCCCGTGGGGCGGGAATTTACAATGAGCAGTTCTTC.